The subject of this entry is one TCR beta chain. Its antigen remains unknown. The repertoire was sequenced with immunoSEQ multiplex PCR; TCRdb's copy has only in-frame clones and lacks some. The sample carries some 26,000 clones, approximately 78% recorded once. Time point meaning: week 23, last vaccination. Every single dose of the vaccine, 300 ug of mutant IDH1 20-mer peptide, came with topical imiquimod. Donors' newly diagnosed IDH1-mutant WHO grade 3 or 4 astrocytomas lacked nuclear ATRX. These data belong to a study of a mutant IDH1 vaccine in newly diagnosed glioma. The wider study: Vaccines were first given 4-6 weeks after radiotherapy alone, or with temozolomide cycles. Treated patients, about 60% male and 37.5% female, averaged 40.4 years of age. Regarding the study as a whole: Immune responses induced by vaccination arose in 93.3% of the patients.

The receptor's source is a woman aged 25 to 39 with glioma. The starting material was PBMCs, obtained from a glioma patient whose treatment included an IDH1 peptide vaccine.

The CDR3 nucleotides read TGTGCCAGCAGTGACCCGGGGGGGACCAATACGCAGTATTTT. This sequence encodes CASSDPGGTNTQYF. The rearrangement links TRBV6-4 to TRBJ2-3; 8 bases fit TRBD2. Trimming at V came to 2 bases and at J to 7 bases, leaving 5 bases not matched to a gene. Germline V CDR1 and CDR2: MRHNA, SNTAGT. This CDR3 contains 14 residues.